These 7 T cell receptor beta chains came from one sample sequenced in a study of OX40 agonist ivuxolimab in advanced cancers. Data came from immunoSEQ multiplex PCR; TCRdb stores just in-frame clones and leaves some out. The sample has around 70,000 clones, over 70% seen once. The sample in question was CD4+ or CD8+ T cells sorted from blood, obtained in a trial of the OX40 agonist ivuxolimab. The origin of the receptors is an adult with an advanced solid tumor such as melanoma, head and neck, liver or kidney cancer.

This rearrangement joins TRBV5-5 to TRBJ1-4; perhaps TRBD1 as D (5 bases). The V end lost 2 bases, the J end lost 5 bases, and 7 bases lay between the germline ends. Germline V gene data show CDR1 as SGHKS and CDR2 as YYEKEE (reference sequence). CDR3 size: 13 residues. The CDR3 sequence: CASSFRGNEKLFF. The CDR3 region has the DNA TGTGCCAGCAGCTTCCGGGGCAATGAAAAACTGTTTTTT.

The chain is built from TRBV18 and TRBJ1-5; 7 bases are a match to TRBD1. CDR3 length equals 17 residues. V dropped 5 bases and J dropped 5; count of bases not matched to a gene: 15. Per germline, CDR1 KGHSH and CDR2 LQKENI. The CDR3 DNA reads as TGTGCCAGCTCAACTAGGGCAGGGGGAGTGGTGGATCAGCCCCAGCATTTT. This gives the protein CASSTRAGGVVDQPQHF.

The rearrangement joins TRBV18 to TRBJ2-2; 7 bases line up with TRBD2. Germline lookup yields CDR1 KGHSH and CDR2 LQKENI. The V gene end was trimmed by 0 bases and the J gene end by 5 bases; junction bases not matched to a gene: 3. The CDR3 length is 15 residues. In DNA form, the CDR3 reads TGTGCCAGCTCACCACCTTCGCGGGGGACCGGGGAGCTGTTTTTT. As protein: CASSPPSRGTGELFF.

The chain joins TRBV19 to TRBJ2-1, with 8 bases that match TRBD2. Losses at the gene ends were 5 bases for V and 12 bases for J; bases not matched to a gene: 18. Looked up from germline, CDR1 is LNHDA and CDR2 is SQIVND (reference sequence). There are 16 residues in the CDR3. CDR3 residues: CASSAGGAGVNVAQFF. The DNA for the CDR3 is TGTGCCAGTAGTGCGGGGGGAGCGGGAGTTAACGTGGCGCAGTTCTTC.

V and J are TRBV2 and TRBJ1-5, with D perhaps TRBD1 (6 bases). CDR3 length: 15 amino acids. V dropped 7 bases and J dropped 4 bases, with 17 bases sitting between them. Germline V gives CDR1 SNHLY, CDR2 FYNNEI. The CDR3 DNA follows: TGTGCCAGCACCGAGAGGGGGGGGTCAAATCAGCCCCAGCATTTT. Its protein product is CASTERGGSNQPQHF.

The chain is built from TRBV5-1 and TRBJ1-1; TRBD1 might be the D (5 bases). Germline lookup yields CDR1 SGHRS and CDR2 YFSETQ. Deletions cut 5 bases from V and 1 base from J, with 15 bases between. This CDR3 spans 15 amino acids. DNA of the CDR3: TGCGCCAGCAGTGTGTGGGACGGTACGAACACTGAAGCTTTCTTT. Amino acids: CASSVWDGTNTEAFF.

The chain couples TRBV12-5 to TRBJ1-6, with 7 bases fitting TRBD1. Germline assignment: CDR1 LGHNT and CDR2 FRNRAP. V gave up 5 bases and J gave up 0 bases; unmatched junction bases: 13. The CDR3 sequence is 19 residues long. The CDR3 loop is CASGPSGTVDSSYNSPLHF. DNA for the CDR3: TGTGCTAGTGGTCCCTCCGGGACAGTCGATAGCTCCTATAATTCACCCCTCCACTTT.